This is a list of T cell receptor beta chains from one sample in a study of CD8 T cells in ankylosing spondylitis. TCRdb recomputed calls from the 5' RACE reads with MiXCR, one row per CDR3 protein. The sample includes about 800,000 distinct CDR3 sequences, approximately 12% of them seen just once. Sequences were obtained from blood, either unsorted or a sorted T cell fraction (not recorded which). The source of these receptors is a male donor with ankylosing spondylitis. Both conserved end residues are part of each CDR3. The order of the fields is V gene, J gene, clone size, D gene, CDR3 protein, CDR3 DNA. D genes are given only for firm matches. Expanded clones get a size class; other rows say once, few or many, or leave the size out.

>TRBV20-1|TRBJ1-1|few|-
CSASMQGFEAFF
TGCAGTGCTAGTATGCAGGGATTTGAAGCTTTCTTT
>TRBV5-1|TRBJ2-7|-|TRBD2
CASSRRLAGGSSYEQYF
TGCGCCAGCAGCCGACGACTAGCGGGGGGTAGCTCCTACGAGCAGTACTTC
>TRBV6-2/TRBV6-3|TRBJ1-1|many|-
CASSYHQTNTEAFF
TGTGCCAGCAGTTACCATCAGACGAACACTGAAGCTTTCTTT
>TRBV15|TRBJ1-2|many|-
CATSRAGTYGYTF
TGTGCCACCAGCAGAGCAGGGACCTATGGCTACACCTTC
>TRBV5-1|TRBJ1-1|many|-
CASSLIDISNTEAFF
TGCGCCAGCAGCTTGATCGACATTAGCAACACTGAAGCTTTCTTT
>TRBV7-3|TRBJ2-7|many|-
CASSPQGSRYEQYF
TGTGCCAGCAGCCCCCAGGGTTCGAGATACGAGCAGTACTTC
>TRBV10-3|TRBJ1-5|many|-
CAISEASSNQPQHF
TGTGCCATCAGTGAAGCCTCGAGCAATCAGCCCCAGCATTTT
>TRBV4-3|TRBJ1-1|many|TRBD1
CASSPRQGAEAFF
TGCGCCAGCAGCCCGAGACAGGGCGCTGAAGCTTTCTTT
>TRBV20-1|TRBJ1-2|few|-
CSAGGRRWDGYTF
TGCAGTGCTGGAGGACGGCGATGGGATGGCTACACCTTC
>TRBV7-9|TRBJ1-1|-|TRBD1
CASSSGQGITEAFF
TGTGCCAGCAGCTCGGGACAGGGTATCACTGAAGCTTTCTTT
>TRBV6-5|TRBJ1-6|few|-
CASSYRGLNSPLHF
TGTGCCAGCAGTTACAGGGGTTTGAATTCACCCCTCCACTTT
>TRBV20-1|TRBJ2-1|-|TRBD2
CSARVVPGSGSGNEQFF
TGCAGTGCTAGAGTCGTACCGGGTAGCGGGAGTGGTAATGAGCAGTTCTTC
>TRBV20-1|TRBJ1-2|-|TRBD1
CSAGDSGYGYTF
TGCAGTGCTGGGGACAGTGGCTATGGCTACACCTTC
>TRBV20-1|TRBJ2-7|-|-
CSASGGIEQYF
TGCAGTGCTAGTGGGGGGATCGAGCAGTACTTC
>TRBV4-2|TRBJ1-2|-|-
CASSQTGDSGYTF
TGTGCCAGCAGCCAGACGGGCGACTCTGGCTACACCTTC
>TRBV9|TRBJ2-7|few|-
CASSAGTSAGEQYF
TGTGCCAGCAGCGCGGGGACATCAGCAGGCGAGCAGTACTTC
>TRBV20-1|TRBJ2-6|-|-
CSARVRGFDVLTF
TGCAGTGCTAGAGTAAGGGGATTTGACGTCCTGACTTTC
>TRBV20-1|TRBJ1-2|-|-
CSARAGAGYTF
TGCAGTGCTAGGGCGGGTGCCGGCTACACCTTC
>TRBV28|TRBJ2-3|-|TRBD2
CASSSMTSGKRGRADTQYF
TGTGCCAGCAGTTCCATGACTAGCGGGAAAAGGGGCCGGGCAGATACGCAGTATTTT
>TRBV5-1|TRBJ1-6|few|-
CASSPVGSGNSPLHF
TGCGCCAGCAGCCCCGTAGGGTCCGGGAATTCACCCCTCCACTTT
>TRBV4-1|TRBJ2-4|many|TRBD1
CASSQGVKGAVAKNIQYF
TGCGCCAGCAGCCAAGGAGTAAAGGGGGCTGTAGCCAAAAACATTCAGTACTTC
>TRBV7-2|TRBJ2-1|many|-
CASSSGVANEQFF
TGTGCCAGCAGCTCAGGGGTTGCCAATGAGCAGTTCTTC
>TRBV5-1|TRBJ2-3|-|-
CASSLGGSGNTDTQYF
TGCGCCAGCAGCTTGGGTGGTAGCGGAAACACAGATACGCAGTATTTT
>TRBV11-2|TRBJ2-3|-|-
CASSLDVGSDTQYF
TGTGCCAGCAGCTTAGACGTGGGGTCAGATACGCAGTATTTT
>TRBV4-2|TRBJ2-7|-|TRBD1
CASSQTDRGAYEQYF
TGTGCCAGCAGCCAAACGGACAGGGGGGCTTACGAGCAGTACTTC
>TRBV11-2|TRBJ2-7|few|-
CASSPQLGGSYEQYF
TGTGCCAGCAGCCCCCAATTGGGCGGGTCCTACGAGCAGTACTTC
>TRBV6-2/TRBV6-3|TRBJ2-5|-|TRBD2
CASSYRGLAGYQETQYF
TGTGCCAGCAGTTATCGTGGCCTAGCGGGGTACCAAGAGACCCAGTACTTC
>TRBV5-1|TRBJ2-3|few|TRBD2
CASSLGWAGGQGDTQYF
TGCGCCAGCAGCTTGGGCTGGGCGGGGGGACAAGGAGATACGCAGTATTTT
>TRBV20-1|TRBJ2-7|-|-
CSAFRQSLSYEQYF
TGCAGTGCTTTCCGACAGTCCCTCTCCTACGAGCAGTACTTC
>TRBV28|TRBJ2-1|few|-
CASRRGTLRYNEQFF
TGTGCCAGCAGGCGTGGGACATTGAGGTACAATGAGCAGTTCTTC
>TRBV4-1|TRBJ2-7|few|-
CASSRLDTNNYEQYF
TGCGCCAGCAGTCGCCTCGACACCAACAACTACGAGCAGTACTTC
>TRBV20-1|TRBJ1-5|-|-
CSARGGKGQHF
TGCAGTGCTAGAGGGGGCAAGGGCCAGCATTTT
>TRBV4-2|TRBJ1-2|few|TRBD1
CASSQGDREGGGYTF
TGTGCCAGCAGCCAAGGGGACAGGGAAGGTGGTGGCTACACCTTC
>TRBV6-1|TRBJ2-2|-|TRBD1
CASSSGTGNGELFF
TGTGCCAGCAGCAGCGGGACAGGGAACGGGGAGCTGTTTTTT
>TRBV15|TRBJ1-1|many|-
CATSAERGGTEAFF
TGTGCCACCAGCGCAGAGAGGGGAGGAACTGAAGCTTTCTTT
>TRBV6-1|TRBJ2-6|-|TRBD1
CASEGQLSGANVLTF
TGTGCCAGCGAGGGACAGCTCTCTGGGGCCAACGTCCTGACTTTC
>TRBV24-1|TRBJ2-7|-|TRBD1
CATSDSGTGSYEQYF
TGTGCCACCAGTGACTCCGGGACAGGGTCCTACGAGCAGTACTTC
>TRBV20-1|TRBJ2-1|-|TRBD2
CSVFAGGLYNEQFF
TGCAGTGTCTTCGCGGGGGGCCTCTACAATGAGCAGTTCTTC
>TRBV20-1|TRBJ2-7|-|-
CSAAPVYEQYF
TGCAGTGCTGCCCCAGTTTACGAGCAGTACTTC
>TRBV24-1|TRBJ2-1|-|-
CATSDPRGVRYNEQFF
TGTGCCACCAGTGACCCTAGGGGGGTACGGTACAATGAGCAGTTCTTC
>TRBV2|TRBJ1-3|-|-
CASSEGRATSGNTIYF
TGTGCCAGCAGTGAAGGCAGGGCGACCTCTGGAAACACCATATATTTT
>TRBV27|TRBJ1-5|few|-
CASSVRGHSNQPQHF
TGTGCCAGCTCGGTCAGAGGGCATAGCAATCAGCCCCAGCATTTT
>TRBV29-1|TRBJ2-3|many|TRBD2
CSVRLAGGGTDTQYF
TGCAGCGTTCGTCTAGCGGGGGGTGGCACAGATACGCAGTATTTT
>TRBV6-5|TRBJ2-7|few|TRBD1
CASSYFTGAYEQYF
TGTGCCAGCAGTTACTTTACAGGGGCCTACGAGCAGTACTTC